Shown below are 32 T cell receptor beta chains from a single sample sequenced in a study of cytomegalovirus exposure and HLA in healthy donors. PCR employed 60 Vbeta and 13 Jbeta primers. The method was immunoSEQ multiplex PCR; TCRdb's version includes in-frame clones alone and lacks a portion of them. The data show roughly 120,000 clones, over 80% seen once. Sequences were obtained from PBMCs. These receptors all come from a man in his forties or fifties in good health and CMV-seronegative.

V gene TRBV28 combines with J gene TRBJ1-4, with unresolved D. V was cut by 3 bases and J by 7 bases, with 12 bases left in between. The germline V gene has CDR1 MDHEN and CDR2 SYDVKM. The CDR3 length is 14 residues. The CDR3 DNA follows: TGTGCCAGCAGTTTTTTCGGGAGCGGTGAAAAACTGTTTTTT. Translated, it gives CASSFFGSGEKLFF.

Concerning this clone: A junction boundary mismatches the germline segment, possibly from a read error. The genes are TRBV25-1 and TRBJ2-5; 9 positions agree with TRBD2. Germline CDR1 and CDR2: MGHDK and SYGVNS. The CDR3 spans 15 residues. CDR3: CPSSEYSGGQETQYF. CDR3 sequence (DNA): TGTCCCAGCAGTGAATATAGCGGGGGTCAAGAGACCCAGTACTTC.

V usage is TRBV19 and J usage is TRBJ2-5; 9 positions agree with TRBD1. The CDR3 extends over 16 amino acids. The germline gives CDR1 LNHDA, CDR2 SQIVND (reference sequence). V trimming: 6 bases; J trimming: 6 bases; junction bases outside the gene matches: 14. CDR3 protein: CASSNIPGQGKKTQYF. The CDR3 DNA reads TGTGCCAGTAGCAATATCCCGGGACAGGGAAAAAAGACCCAGTACTTC.

In this sample, this clone turned up a few times. V is TRBV28 and J is TRBJ2-7; 7 bases agree with TRBD2. The CDR3 runs 19 residues. V gave up 5 bases and J gave up 6 bases; unmatched junction bases: 25. Germline-derived CDR1 and CDR2 are MDHEN and SYDVKM. CDR3: CASSPLSGSPGLVKGEQYF. Here the CDR3 DNA reads TGTGCCAGCAGTCCCCTATCAGGGAGCCCCGGACTAGTAAAGGGCGAGCAGTACTTC.

V usage is TRBV7-3 and J usage is TRBJ2-7, with D maybe TRBD2 (5 bases). The V gene's germline CDR1 is SGHTA and CDR2 FQGTGA. The CDR3 is 15 residues long. Trimming left V 0 bases short and J 2 bases short, with 11 bases between. CDR3 region: CASSLTGIQTYEQYF. The CDR3 DNA is TGTGCCAGCAGCTTAACCGGGATTCAGACCTACGAGCAGTACTTC.

The chain has TRBV9 and TRBJ2-7, with D tentatively TRBD2 (7 bases). V shed 0 bases and J shed 1 base, with 11 bases lying between them. Germline V gene lookup returns CDR1 SGDLS and CDR2 YYNGEE. CDR3 length equals 15 residues. In DNA, the CDR3 is TGTGCCAGCAGCGTAGGTCGGGGGGCTTCCTACGAGCAGTACTTC. It codes for CASSVGRGASYEQYF.

The chain couples TRBV28 to TRBJ1-2; 9 bases agree with TRBD1. Germline V CDR1 and CDR2: MDHEN, SYDVKM. V dropped 6 bases and J dropped 8; count of bases not matched to a gene: 13. The CDR3 has 15 residues. The chain's CDR3 is CASSGGTGHWRGYTF. The CDR3 DNA is TGTGCCAGCAGCGGAGGGACAGGGCATTGGAGGGGCTACACCTTC.

This chain joins TRBV25-1 and TRBJ1-5; TRBD1 agrees at 7 bases. J lost 3 bases, V lost 1 base, and 3 bases had no gene match. The germline V gene encodes CDR1 MGHDK and CDR2 SYGVNS. This CDR3 is built from 15 residues. In DNA form, the CDR3 reads TGTGCCAGCAGTGAATGGGACAGCGACAATCAGCCCCAGCATTTT. It translates to CASSEWDSDNQPQHF.

The V call is TRBV20-1, the J call TRBJ1-4; tentatively, D is TRBD1 (5 bases). Germline V lookup: CDR1 DFQATT, CDR2 SNEGSKA (reference sequence). Deletions cut 6 bases from V and 8 bases from J, with 10 bases between. The CDR3 runs 11 residues. CDR3 protein: CSARRGEKLFF. The DNA for the CDR3 is TGCAGTGCGAGAAGGGGAGAAAAACTGTTTTTT.

The chain combines TRBV7-9 with TRBJ1-1; tentative D call: TRBD1 (6 bases). V was clipped by 1 base and J by 5 bases, with 17 bases between them. The CDR3 has 16 amino acids. Germline values: CDR1 SEHNR, CDR2 FQNEAQ (reference sequence). The CDR3, as DNA: TGTGCCAGCAGCTTAGATTTGATGCAGGGGAAAACTGAAGCTTTCTTT. Translation: CASSLDLMQGKTEAFF.

This clone was counted a few times. J is TRBJ1-4 and V is TRBV4-1, with 10 bases fitting TRBD1. Germline V gene data show CDR1 as MGHRA and CDR2 as YSYEKL. The CDR3 extends over 16 amino acids. After removal of 1 base from V and 10 bases from J, the junction contained 9 bases not matched to a gene. The DNA of the CDR3 is TGCGCCAGCAGCCAAGCAGCGGGACAGGGGAACGGAAAACTGTTTTTT. It yields the protein CASSQAAGQGNGKLFF.

V usage is TRBV9 and J usage is TRBJ2-1, with D unresolved. Germline V gene data show CDR1 as SGDLS and CDR2 as YYNGEE. The CDR3 loop spans 15 amino acids. V dropped 0 bases and J dropped 0 bases, with 7 bases sitting between them. Here the CDR3 reads CASSVARSSYNEQFF. Here the CDR3 DNA reads TGTGCCAGCAGCGTAGCGCGGAGCTCCTACAATGAGCAGTTCTTC.

The rearrangement joins TRBV6-8 to TRBJ1-2; 12 positions match TRBD1. V shed 10 bases and J 4 bases; nucleotides not matched to a gene: 16. CDR1 and CDR2 (germline): MNHGY, SAAAGT. CDR3 length: 17 residues. The CDR3, as DNA: TGTGCCAAACCCAGACAGGGACAGGGGGCGCCCCCCTATGGCTACACCTTC. This gives the protein CAKPRQGQGAPPYGYTF.

This chain links TRBV29-1 with TRBJ2-2; 7 nucleotides match TRBD1. Trimming cost V 4 bases and J 6 bases; bases outside gene matches: 5. Germline values: CDR1 SQVTM, CDR2 ANQGSEA. The CDR3 totals 13 residues. The CDR3 protein is CSVVDRWAGELFF. CDR3 nucleotides: TGCAGCGTTGTGGACAGGTGGGCCGGGGAGCTGTTTTTT.

J is TRBJ1-6 and V is TRBV30; D gene uncertain. The ends were cut back, 4 bases at V and 7 bases at J, with 14 bases in the middle. Per the germline V gene, CDR1 is GTSNPN and CDR2 is SVGIG (reference sequence). The CDR3 is 14 residues long. CDR3 DNA: TGTGCCTGGAATCGCATGGCTTTGAATTCACCCCTCCACTTT. It is translated as CAWNRMALNSPLHF. The variable domain in full, completed from reference TRBV30 and TRBJ1-6, reads SQTIHQWPATLVQPVGSPLSLECTVEGTSNPNLYWYRQAAGRGLQLLFYSVGIGQISSEVPQNLSASRPQDRQFILSSKKLLLSDSGFYLCAWNRMALNSPLHFGNGTRLTVT.

V is TRBV7-2 and J is TRBJ2-3; 10 bases line up with TRBD2. The V and J ends lost 0 bases and 3 bases, in that order; junction bases with no gene match: 3. The CDR3 is made up of 16 amino acids. Germline V lookup: CDR1 SGHTA, CDR2 FQGNSA. CDR3 residues: CASSLAPSGGTDTQYF. The DNA for the CDR3 is TGTGCCAGCAGCTTAGCCCCTAGCGGGGGTACAGATACGCAGTATTTT.

This sequence joins TRBV9 and TRBJ2-3, with 9 bases aligning to TRBD1. The V segment lost 4 bases and the J segment 2 bases; nucleotides outside the gene matches: 8. The CDR3 covers 16 residues. Germline CDR1 is SGDLS and CDR2 is YYNGEE. The CDR3 sequence is CASSPRGDRATDTQYF. CDR3 DNA sequence: TGTGCCAGCAGCCCACGAGGGGACAGGGCCACAGATACGCAGTATTTT.

This chain links TRBV4-1 with TRBJ2-1; 12 nucleotides agree with TRBD2. Germline V gene data show CDR1 as MGHRA and CDR2 as YSYEKL. Unmatched junction bases numbered 8, after V lost 5 bases and J lost 6 bases. The CDR3 has 16 residues. The CDR3 DNA sequence: TGCGCCAGCAGCTCCCCGACTAGCGGGGGCCCCAATGAGCAGTTCTTC. Translation gives CASSSPTSGGPNEQFF.

V and J are TRBV11-2 and TRBJ2-7, with 8 nucleotides matching TRBD1. The CDR3 is 15 residues long. Germline trimming cut 4 bases from V and 5 bases from J; bases unmatched to any gene: 10. CDR1 SGHAT and CDR2 FQNNGV come from the germline V gene. The CDR3 DNA sequence: TGTGCCAGCAGCTCGATTCACGACAGGGGTCACGAGCAGTACTTC. It translates to CASSSIHDRGHEQYF. The full variable domain, its missing parts supplied by reference TRBV11-2 and TRBJ2-7, is EAGVAQSPRYKIIEKRQSVAFWCNPISGHATLYWYQQILGQGPKLLIQFQNNGVVDDSQLPKDRFSAERLKGVDSTLKIQPAKLEDSAVYLCASSSIHDRGHEQYFGPGTRLTVT.

This clone has more than one count but fewer than ten. This rearrangement joins TRBV5-5 to TRBJ1-2, with 7 bases matching TRBD1. The germline CDR1 and CDR2 sequences are SGHKS and YYEKEE (reference sequence). The CDR3 is 12 amino acids. With 6 bases clipped from V and 6 bases from J, the junction kept 5 bases outside the gene matches. CDR3 nucleotide sequence: TGTGCCAGCAAGAGACAGGGCGATGGCTACACCTTC. It translates to CASKRQGDGYTF.

The chain carries TRBV19 and TRBJ2-7; tentative D call: TRBD2 (5 bases). CDR3 length: 16 amino acids. Trimming stripped 4 bases from V and 3 bases from J, with 19 bases between. CDR1 and CDR2 from the germline V gene are LNHDA and SQIVND (reference sequence). Here the CDR3 reads CASSSPRGEELYEQYF. CDR3 nucleotide sequence: TGTGCCAGTAGTAGCCCCCGGGGTGAGGAACTCTACGAGCAGTACTTC.

The CDR3 region is CASSLQQGSDTQYF. The CDR3, as DNA: TGCGCCAGCAGCTTACAACAGGGGTCAGATACGCAGTATTTT. The chain employs TRBV5-1 and TRBJ2-3; TRBD1 matches at 7 bases. The CDR3 is 14 residues long. The ends lost 2 bases at V and 4 bases at J; junction bases unmatched: 4. Germline CDR1 SGHRS, CDR2 YFSETQ.

This clone was picked up one time. The chain is built from TRBV27 and TRBJ2-7; possibly TRBD1 for D (6 bases). Trimming shortened V by 6 bases and J by 2 bases, and 8 bases separated the two germline ends. The CDR3 spans 12 residues. Per germline, CDR1 MNHEY and CDR2 SMNVEV (reference sequence). The CDR3 spells CASRTGAYEQYF. The CDR3 DNA reads as TGTGCCAGCAGGACAGGAGCCTACGAGCAGTACTTC.

The chain employs TRBV29-1 and TRBJ2-1; 8 positions agree with TRBD2. Germline V gene lookup returns CDR1 SQVTM and CDR2 ANQGSEA. This CDR3 has 13 residues. V lost 8 bases and J lost 12; bases outside the gene matches: 15. CDR3 nucleotide sequence: TGCAGCCCCACGGCGCGGGGGGACGGTGGGCAGTTCTTC. The encoded protein is CSPTARGDGGQFF.

This chain connects TRBV13 to TRBJ2-5; 7 bases are a match to TRBD2. The trim removed 4 bases at V and 5 bases at J, leaving 7 bases unmatched. CDR1 is PRHDT and CDR2 is FYEKMQ in the germline V gene (reference sequence). This CDR3 is built from 14 residues. The CDR3 DNA reads TGTGCCAGCAGCTCGCGGACTAGATCGGAGACCCAGTACTTC. Amino acids: CASSSRTRSETQYF.

V usage is TRBV25-1 and J usage is TRBJ1-2; perhaps TRBD1 as D (6 bases). This CDR3 is 11 amino acids long. Trimming removed 4 bases from V and 8 bases from J, with 8 bases in between. Per the germline V gene, CDR1 is MGHDK and CDR2 is SYGVNS. This CDR3 is CASSAGAGYTF. CDR3 nucleotides: TGTGCCAGCAGTGCAGGGGCCGGCTACACCTTC.

In the case of this clone: A read error may produce the germline difference seen at one junction end. V usage is TRBV7-7 and J usage is TRBJ1-1; 8 bases agree with TRBD1. This CDR3 is built from 13 residues. Germline V gives CDR1 SSHAT, CDR2 FNYEAQ (reference sequence). The CDR3 sequence is CASSPSQGGEAFF. CDR3 nucleotides: TGTGCTAGCAGCCCCTCACAGGGGGGAGAAGCTTTCTTT.

This chain links TRBV27 with TRBJ1-2, with TRBD1 matching over 10 bases. Germline lookup yields CDR1 MNHEY and CDR2 SMNVEV (reference sequence). The CDR3 is made up of 17 amino acids. The V and J ends lost 4 bases and 4 bases, in that order; junction bases with no gene match: 12. In DNA, the CDR3 is TGTGCCAGCAGTTACCAAATCGGGACAGGGGATGGCTATGGCTACACCTTC. It codes for CASSYQIGTGDGYGYTF.

This chain links TRBV19 with TRBJ1-6; the D gene is possibly TRBD1 (6 bases). The V end lost 3 bases, the J end lost 11 bases, and 23 bases lay between the germline ends. The CDR3 extends over 17 amino acids. The germline V gene encodes CDR1 LNHDA and CDR2 SQIVND (reference sequence). As DNA, the CDR3 is TGTGCCAGTAGTATTCCCTCCCCCCGGGGGGCACGGACACCCCTCCACTTT. Protein sequence: CASSIPSPRGARTPLHF.

This rearrangement joins TRBV30 to TRBJ1-2; weak D call: TRBD1 (5 bases). CDR1 GTSNPN and CDR2 SVGIG come from the germline V gene (reference sequence). V was pared by 3 bases and J by 0 bases, with 20 bases between. This CDR3 spans 17 amino acids. CDR3 residues: CAWRSSSGEGPNYGYTF. The DNA for the CDR3 is TGTGCCTGGAGGTCCAGCTCCGGGGAGGGACCTAACTATGGCTACACCTTC.

The rearrangement uses TRBV10-3 and TRBJ2-5; TRBD2 agrees at 8 bases. J lost 1 base, V lost 2 bases, and 12 bases had no gene match. The CDR3 is 18 amino acids. Germline V gene lookup returns CDR1 ENHRY and CDR2 SYGVKD. The CDR3 here is CAISEPRRASGLQETQYF. The CDR3 DNA reads as TGTGCCATCAGTGAGCCCCGACGAGCTAGCGGGCTCCAAGAGACCCAGTACTTC.

V is TRBV15 and J is TRBJ2-2; D is unresolved. The CDR3 contains 14 residues. Germline loops: CDR1 LNHNV, CDR2 YYDKDF (reference sequence). The V and J ends lost 1 base and 4 bases respectively, with 7 bases between them. CDR3 sequence (DNA): TGTGCCACCAGCAGAGGAGACATCACCGGGGAGCTGTTTTTT. It yields the protein CATSRGDITGELFF.